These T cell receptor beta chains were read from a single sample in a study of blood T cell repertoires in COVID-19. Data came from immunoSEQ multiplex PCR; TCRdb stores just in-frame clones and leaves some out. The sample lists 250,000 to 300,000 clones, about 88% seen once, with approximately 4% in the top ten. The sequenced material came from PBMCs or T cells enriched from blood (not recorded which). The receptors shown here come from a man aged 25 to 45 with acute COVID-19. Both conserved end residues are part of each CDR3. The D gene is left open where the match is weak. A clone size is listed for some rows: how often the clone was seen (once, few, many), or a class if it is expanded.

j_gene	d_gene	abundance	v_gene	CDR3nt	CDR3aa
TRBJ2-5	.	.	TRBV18	TGTGCCAGCTCACCACCGTCGAGTAATATAGAGACCCAGTACTTC	CASSPPSSNIETQYF
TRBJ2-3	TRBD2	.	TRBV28	TGTGCCAGCGGCTTAGCGGGGGGACCCATAGCGGCGCAGTATTTT	CASGLAGGPIAAQYF
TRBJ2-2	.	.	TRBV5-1	TGCGCCAGCAGCTCAGGGGCCAGCGGGGAGCTGTTTTTT	CASSSGASGELFF
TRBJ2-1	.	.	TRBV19	TGTGCCATTATTAAAAGGGGGTCTGCCCGCAATGAGCAGTTCTTC	CAIIKRGSARNEQFF
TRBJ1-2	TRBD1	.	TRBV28	TGTGCCAGCAGTTTAAATTTAAGGGGGCCGTACTATGACTACACCTTC	CASSLNLRGPYYDYTF
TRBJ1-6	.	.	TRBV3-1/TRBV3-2	TGTGCCAGCAGCTCAGGGAACTATAATTCACCCCTCCACTTT	CASSSGNYNSPLHF
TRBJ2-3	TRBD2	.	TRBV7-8	TGTGCCAGCATCATCCGGGGGGGAGGTGTTTTTTTCACAGATACGCAGTATTTT	CASIIRGGGVFFTDTQYF
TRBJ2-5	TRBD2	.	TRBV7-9	TGTGCCAGCAGCCCCAGGGCGGGGGGCCAAGAGACCCAGTACTTC	CASSPRAGGQETQYF
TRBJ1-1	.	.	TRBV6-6	TGTGCCAGCAGTCGATCCAATCGAGGTGGCACTGAAGCTTTCTTT	CASSRSNRGGTEAFF
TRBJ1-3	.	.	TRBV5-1	TGCGCCAGCAGCTTGGCCGGCGGCTCTGGAAACACCATATATTTT	CASSLAGGSGNTIYF
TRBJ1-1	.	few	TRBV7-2	TGTGCCAGCAGCTTTATGGGGGCCAAAAACACTGAAGCTTTCTTT	CASSFMGAKNTEAFF
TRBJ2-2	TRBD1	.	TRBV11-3	TGTGCCAGCAGCCGATATTCCGGGACAGGGAACACCGGGGAGCTGTTTTTT	CASSRYSGTGNTGELFF
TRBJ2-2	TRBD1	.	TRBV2	TGTGCCAGCAGTAGGACAGGGGTCGGGGAGCTGTTTTTT	CASSRTGVGELFF
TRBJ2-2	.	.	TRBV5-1	TGTGCCAGCAGCTTGCTGTCGGCCGGGGAGCTGTTTTTT	CASSLLSAGELFF
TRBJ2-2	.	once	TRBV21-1	TGTGCCAGCAGCAAAGGGAGGAGGGACAGGGATGACACCGGGGAGCTGTTTTTT	CASSKGRRDRDDTGELFF
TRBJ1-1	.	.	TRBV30	TGTGCCTGGAGTAAGATCCCGGACACTGAAGCTTTCTTT	CAWSKIPDTEAFF
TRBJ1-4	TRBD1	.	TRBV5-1	TGCGCCAGCAGCTTGTACACAGGGGGCGAAAAACTGTTTTTT	CASSLYTGGEKLFF
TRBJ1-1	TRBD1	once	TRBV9	TGTGCCAGCAGCGCCGACAGGGTGACTGAAGCTTTCTTT	CASSADRVTEAFF
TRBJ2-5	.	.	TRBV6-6	TGTGCCAGCAGCGCGGTGGAGACCCAGTACTTC	CASSAVETQYF
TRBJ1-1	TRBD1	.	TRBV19	TGTGCCAGTAGAACACCGGGACAGGGGAGTGAAGCTTTCTTT	CASRTPGQGSEAFF
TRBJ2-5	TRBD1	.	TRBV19	TGTGCCAGTAGTGTAACAAGGACAGGCCAGCAAGAGACCCAGTACTTC	CASSVTRTGQQETQYF
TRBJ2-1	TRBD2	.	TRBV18	TGTGCCAGCTCAACAAAGCGGGAGGAGTCGGAGCAGTTCTTC	CASSTKREESEQFF
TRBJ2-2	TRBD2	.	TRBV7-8	TGTGCCAGCAGCTTAGCAGCGGGGGGAATCACCGGGGAGCTGTTTTTT	CASSLAAGGITGELFF
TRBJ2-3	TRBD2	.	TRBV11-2	TGTGCCAGCAGCGACATGGGGCGGGGGAGCACAGATACGCAGTATTTT	CASSDMGRGSTDTQYF
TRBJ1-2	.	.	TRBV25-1	TGTGCCAGCGCCGCGGGACATGGCTACACCTTC	CASAAGHGYTF
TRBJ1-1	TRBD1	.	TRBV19	TGTGCCAGTAGTATAGGGAGTAGACAGGGCGGCACTGAAGCTTTCTTT	CASSIGSRQGGTEAFF
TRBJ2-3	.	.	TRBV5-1	TGTGCCAGCAGCTTACGCGGGGTTAGCACAGATACGCAGTATTTT	CASSLRGVSTDTQYF
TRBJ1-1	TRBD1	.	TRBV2	TGTGCCAGCAGAAAAAAGGACAGGGCGAACACTGAAGCTTTCTTT	CASRKKDRANTEAFF
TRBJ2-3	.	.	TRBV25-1	TGTGCCATCAGAGGGGGAGCAAAGCAGTATTTT	CAIRGGAKQYF
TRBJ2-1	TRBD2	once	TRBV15	TGTGCCACCAGCGCAGGACTAGCGGGGAGCAAGGGTGAGCAGTTCTTC	CATSAGLAGSKGEQFF
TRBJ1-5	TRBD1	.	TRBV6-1	TGTGCCAGCAGTGACCAGACAGGGACGTTGGGCAATCAGCCCCAGCATTTT	CASSDQTGTLGNQPQHF
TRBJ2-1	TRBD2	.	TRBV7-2	TGTGCCAGCAGCTTAGGTCCGGGAGGCCTTTACAATGAGCAGTTCTTC	CASSLGPGGLYNEQFF
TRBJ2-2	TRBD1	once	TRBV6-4	TGTGCCAGCAGTGCCGCCGGACAGGGCTACACCGGGGAGCTGTTTTTT	CASSAAGQGYTGELFF
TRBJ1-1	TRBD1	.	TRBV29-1	TGCAGCGGATGGACAGGGGGTAACACTGAAGCTTTCTTT	CSGWTGGNTEAFF
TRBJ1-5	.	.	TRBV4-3	TGCGCCAGCAGCCAAGATCGAGGGAAATATCAGCCCCAGCATTTT	CASSQDRGKYQPQHF
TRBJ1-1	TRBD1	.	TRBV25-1	TGTGCCAGCAGTGGACAGGGGACAGGGCGGCCTGAAGCTTTCTTT	CASSGQGTGRPEAFF
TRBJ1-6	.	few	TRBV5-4	TGTGCCAGCAGCTTGGCAGGGGCGCATTCGTCACCCCTCCACTTT	CASSLAGAHSSPLHF
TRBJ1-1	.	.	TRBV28	TGTGCCAGCAGTTTTCGGGGGGGGACCACTGAAGCTTTCTTT	CASSFRGGTTEAFF
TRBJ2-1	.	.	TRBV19	TGTGCCAGTAGCGGGAACTCCTACAATGAGCAGTTCTTC	CASSGNSYNEQFF
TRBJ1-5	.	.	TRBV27	TGTGCCAGCGCCCCCGCGGGACGCAATCAGCCCCAGCATTTT	CASAPAGRNQPQHF
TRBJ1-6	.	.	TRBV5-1	TGCGCCAGCAGCTTGGGGGGCAGAAGCTCCTATAATTCACCCCTCCACTTT	CASSLGGRSSYNSPLHF
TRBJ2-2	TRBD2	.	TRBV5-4	TGTGCCAGCAGCTCCGGGACTAGCGGGGTCACCGGGGAGCTGTTTTTT	CASSSGTSGVTGELFF
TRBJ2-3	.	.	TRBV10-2	TGCGCCAGCAGTGTAGGGGCTAGCACAGATACGCAGTATTTT	CASSVGASTDTQYF
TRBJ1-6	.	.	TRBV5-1	TGTGCCAGCAGCTTGTGGGAGACGTCCACTAATTCACCCCTCCACTTT	CASSLWETSTNSPLHF
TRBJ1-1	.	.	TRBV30	TGTGCCTGGAGGGATAGGAGGGGTGAAGCTTTCTTT	CAWRDRRGEAFF
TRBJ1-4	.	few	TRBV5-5	TGTGCCAGCAGCTTGAGGGCGGGGACTAATGAAAAACTGTTTTTT	CASSLRAGTNEKLFF
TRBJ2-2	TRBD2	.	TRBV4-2	TGTGCCAGCAGCCCTACTTTACTAGCGGGGTCCACCGGGGAGCTGTTTTTT	CASSPTLLAGSTGELFF
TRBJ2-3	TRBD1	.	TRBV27	TGTGCCAGCAGCAGAACATTACCGGGACAGCTAACAGATACGCAGTATTTT	CASSRTLPGQLTDTQYF